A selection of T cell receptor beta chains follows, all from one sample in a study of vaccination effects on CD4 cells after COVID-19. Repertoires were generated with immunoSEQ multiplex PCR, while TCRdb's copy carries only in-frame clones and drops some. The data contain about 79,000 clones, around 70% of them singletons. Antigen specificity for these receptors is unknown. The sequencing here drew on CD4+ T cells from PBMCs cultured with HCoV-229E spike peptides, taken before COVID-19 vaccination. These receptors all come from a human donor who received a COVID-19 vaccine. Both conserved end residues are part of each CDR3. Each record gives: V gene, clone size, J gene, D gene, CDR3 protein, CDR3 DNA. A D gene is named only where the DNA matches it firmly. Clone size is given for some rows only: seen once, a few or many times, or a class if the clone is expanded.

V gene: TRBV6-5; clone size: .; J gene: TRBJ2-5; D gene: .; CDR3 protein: CAAGADPGKTQYF; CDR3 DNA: TGTGCCGCGGGGGCAGATCCTGGGAAGACCCAGTACTTC
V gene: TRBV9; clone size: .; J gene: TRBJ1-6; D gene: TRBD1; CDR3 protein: CASSDRQGTGRGNSPLHF; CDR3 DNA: TGTGCCAGCAGCGATCGACAGGGGACAGGTAGGGGTAATTCACCCCTCCACTTT
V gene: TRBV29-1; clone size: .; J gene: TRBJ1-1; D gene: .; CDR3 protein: CSVDKGDKAFF; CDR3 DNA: TGCAGCGTTGATAAGGGGGATAAAGCTTTCTTT
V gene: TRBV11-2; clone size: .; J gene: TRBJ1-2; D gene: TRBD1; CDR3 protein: CASSLQGTGYTF; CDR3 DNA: TGTGCCAGCAGCCTACAGGGGACGGGCTACACCTTC
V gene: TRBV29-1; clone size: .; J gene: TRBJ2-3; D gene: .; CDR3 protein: CSVNGAGGTDTQYF; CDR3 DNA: TGCAGCGTTAATGGGGCAGGAGGCACAGATACGCAGTATTTT
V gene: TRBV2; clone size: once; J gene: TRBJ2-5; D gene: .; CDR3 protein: CASTRDLAMGTQYF; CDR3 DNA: TGTGCCAGCACTCGGGACCTAGCGATGGGGACCCAGTACTTC
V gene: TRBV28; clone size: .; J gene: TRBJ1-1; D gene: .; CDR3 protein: CASSLVTDGGTEAFF; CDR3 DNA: TGTGCCAGCAGTTTAGTCACGGATGGGGGGACTGAAGCTTTCTTT
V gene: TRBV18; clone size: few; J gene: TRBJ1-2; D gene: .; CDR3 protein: CASSPMRQNYGYTF; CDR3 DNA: TGTGCCAGCTCACCAATGAGACAGAACTATGGCTACACCTTC
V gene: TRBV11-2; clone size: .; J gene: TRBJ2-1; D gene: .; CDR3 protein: CASSLLAGEQFF; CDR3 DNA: TGTGCCAGCAGCTTATTAGCAGGTGAGCAGTTCTTC
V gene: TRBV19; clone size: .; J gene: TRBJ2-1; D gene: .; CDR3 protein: CASSPRDRPMSNEQFF; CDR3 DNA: TGTGCCAGTAGTCCCCGCGACCGCCCGATGTCCAATGAGCAGTTCTTC
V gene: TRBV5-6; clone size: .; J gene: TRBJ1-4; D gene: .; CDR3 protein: CASSFSSTNEKLFF; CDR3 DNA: TGTGCCAGCAGCTTCAGCAGTACTAATGAAAAACTGTTTTTT
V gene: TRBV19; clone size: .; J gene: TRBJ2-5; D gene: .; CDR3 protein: CASSVTGLRKTQYF; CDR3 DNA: TGTGCCAGTAGTGTCACAGGGTTAAGAAAGACCCAGTACTTC
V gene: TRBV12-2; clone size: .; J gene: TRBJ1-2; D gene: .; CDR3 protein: CASRPEGGFPRRTNYGYTF; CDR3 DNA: TGTGCAAGTCGCCCAGAAGGGGGTTTCCCAAGACGGACAAACTATGGCTACACCTTC
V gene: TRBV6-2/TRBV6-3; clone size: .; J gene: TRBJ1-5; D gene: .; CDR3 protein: CASSYTGPDQPQHF; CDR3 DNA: TGTGCCAGCAGTTACACGGGGCCGGATCAGCCCCAGCATTTT
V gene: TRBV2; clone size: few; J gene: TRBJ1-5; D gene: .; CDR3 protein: CASSGLGIQPQHF; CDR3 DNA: TGTGCCAGCAGCGGACTGGGGATTCAGCCCCAGCATTTT
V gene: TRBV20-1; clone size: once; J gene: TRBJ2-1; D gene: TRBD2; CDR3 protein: CSASRSGGSNEQFF; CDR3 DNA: TGCAGTGCTAGTAGGAGCGGGGGTAGCAATGAGCAGTTCTTC
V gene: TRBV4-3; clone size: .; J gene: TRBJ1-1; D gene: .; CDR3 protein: CASSQRIVSPGLTSNTEAFF; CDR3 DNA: TGCGCCAGCAGCCAACGGATAGTGAGTCCAGGCTTAACTTCGAACACTGAAGCTTTCTTT
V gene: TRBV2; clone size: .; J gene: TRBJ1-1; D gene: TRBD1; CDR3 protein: CASGNRGNTEAFF; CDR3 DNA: TGTGCCAGCGGAAACAGGGGGAACACTGAAGCTTTCTTT
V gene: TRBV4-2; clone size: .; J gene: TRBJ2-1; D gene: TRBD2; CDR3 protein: CASSQDFGGGAYNEQFF; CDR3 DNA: TGTGCCAGCAGCCAAGATTTCGGCGGGGGGGCCTACAATGAGCAGTTCTTC
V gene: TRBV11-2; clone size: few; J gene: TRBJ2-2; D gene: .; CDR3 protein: CASSSGYTGELFF; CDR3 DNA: TGTGCCAGCAGCTCGGGGTACACCGGGGAGCTGTTTTTT
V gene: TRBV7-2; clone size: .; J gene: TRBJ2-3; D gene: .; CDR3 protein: CASSFYPSGGTDTQYF; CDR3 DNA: TGTGCCAGCAGCTTCTACCCGAGTGGAGGCACAGATACGCAGTATTTT
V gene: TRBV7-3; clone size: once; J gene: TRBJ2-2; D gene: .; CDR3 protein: CASSASSVPGELFF; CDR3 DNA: TGTGCCAGCAGCGCGTCTAGCGTCCCCGGGGAGCTGTTTTTT
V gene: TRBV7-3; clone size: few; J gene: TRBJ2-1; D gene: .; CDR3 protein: CASSSGPADYNEQFF; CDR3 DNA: TGTGCCAGCAGCTCCGGGCCGGCCGACTACAATGAGCAGTTCTTC
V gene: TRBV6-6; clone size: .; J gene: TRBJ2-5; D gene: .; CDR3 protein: CASSYRGTQYF; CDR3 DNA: TGTGCCAGCAGTTACAGGGGGACCCAGTACTTC
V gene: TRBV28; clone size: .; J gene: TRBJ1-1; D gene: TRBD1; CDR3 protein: CASIIAGTGNTEAFF; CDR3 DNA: TGTGCCAGCATCATAGCCGGGACAGGGAACACTGAAGCTTTCTTT
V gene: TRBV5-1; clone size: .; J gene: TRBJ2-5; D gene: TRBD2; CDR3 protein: CASSRSGAETQYF; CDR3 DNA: TGCGCCAGCAGCCGTAGCGGGGCAGAGACCCAGTACTTC
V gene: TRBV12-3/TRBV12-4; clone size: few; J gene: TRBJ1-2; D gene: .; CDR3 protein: CASRLTGSLGYTF; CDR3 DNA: TGTGCCAGCAGGCTTACAGGGTCTTTAGGCTACACCTTC
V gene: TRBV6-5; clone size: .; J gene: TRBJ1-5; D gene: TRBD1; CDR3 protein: CASSRDSSNQPQHF; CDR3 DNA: TGTGCCAGCAGCCGGGACAGTAGCAATCAGCCCCAGCATTTT
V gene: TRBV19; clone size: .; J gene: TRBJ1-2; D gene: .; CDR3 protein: CASSTPGRSNYGYTF; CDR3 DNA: TGTGCCAGTAGTACCCCCGGGCGCTCTAACTATGGCTACACCTTC
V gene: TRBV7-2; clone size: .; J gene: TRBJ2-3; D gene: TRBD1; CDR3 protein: CASSYGTDGTQYF; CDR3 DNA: TGTGCCAGCAGCTACGGGACAGACGGTACGCAGTATTTT
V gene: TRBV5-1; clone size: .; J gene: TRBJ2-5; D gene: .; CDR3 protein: CASRAGQSGKYF; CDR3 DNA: TGCGCCAGCAGGGCTGGACAGAGTGGAAAGTACTTC
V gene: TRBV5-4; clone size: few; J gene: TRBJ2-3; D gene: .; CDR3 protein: CASSLLQGADTQYF; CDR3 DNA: TGTGCCAGCAGCCTCCTACAGGGCGCAGATACGCAGTATTTT
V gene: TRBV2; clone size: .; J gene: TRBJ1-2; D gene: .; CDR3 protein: CASSEGIPTIYGYTF; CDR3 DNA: TGTGCCAGCAGTGAGGGCATCCCGACGATCTATGGCTACACCTTC
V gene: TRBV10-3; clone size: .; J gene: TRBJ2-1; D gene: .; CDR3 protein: CAISPLSPTSDYNEQFF; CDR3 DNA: TGTGCCATCAGCCCCTTGAGTCCCACCTCCGACTACAATGAGCAGTTCTTC
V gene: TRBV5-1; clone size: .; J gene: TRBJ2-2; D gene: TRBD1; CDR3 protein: CASSPGTGRPGELFF; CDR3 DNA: TGCGCCAGCAGCCCGGGGACAGGGAGGCCCGGGGAGCTGTTTTTT
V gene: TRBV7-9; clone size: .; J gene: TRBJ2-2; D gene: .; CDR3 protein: CASSLVAGGSTGELFF; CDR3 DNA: TGTGCCAGCAGCTTAGTTGCAGGAGGGAGCACCGGGGAGCTGTTTTTT
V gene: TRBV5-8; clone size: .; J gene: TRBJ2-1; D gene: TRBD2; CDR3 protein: CASPLGLAAGDLHNYNEQFF; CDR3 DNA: TGTGCCAGCCCCCTAGGTTTGGCGGCGGGGGACCTACACAATTACAATGAGCAGTTCTTC
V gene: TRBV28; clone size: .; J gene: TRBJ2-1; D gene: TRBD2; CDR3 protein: CASTPGGGNEQFF; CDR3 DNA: TGTGCCAGCACCCCGGGGGGAGGGAATGAGCAGTTCTTC
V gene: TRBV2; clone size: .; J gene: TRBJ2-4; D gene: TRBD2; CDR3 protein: CASSGLAGGLAKNIQYF; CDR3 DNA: TGTGCCAGCAGTGGGCTAGCGGGGGGGCTGGCCAAAAACATTCAGTACTTC
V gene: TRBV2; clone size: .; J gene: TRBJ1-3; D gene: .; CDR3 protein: CASSNAPGNTIYF; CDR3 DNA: TGTGCCAGCAGTAACGCTCCTGGAAACACCATATATTTT
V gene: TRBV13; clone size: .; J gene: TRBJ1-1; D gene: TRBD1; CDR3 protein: CASSSRQGMNTEAFF; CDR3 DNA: TGTGCCAGCAGCTCCCGACAGGGTATGAACACTGAAGCTTTCTTT
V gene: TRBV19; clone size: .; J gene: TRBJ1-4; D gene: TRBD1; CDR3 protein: CASKAVGGGREKLFF; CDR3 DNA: TGTGCCAGTAAGGCGGTCGGAGGGGGCAGGGAAAAACTGTTTTTT
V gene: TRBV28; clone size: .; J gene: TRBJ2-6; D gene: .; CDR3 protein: CASSQGGGANVLTF; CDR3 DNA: TGTGCCAGCAGTCAGGGGGGTGGGGCCAACGTCCTGACTTTC
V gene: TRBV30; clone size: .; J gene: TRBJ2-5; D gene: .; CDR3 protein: CACTPGGNQETQYF; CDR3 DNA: TGTGCCTGTACACCAGGAGGGAATCAAGAGACCCAGTACTTC
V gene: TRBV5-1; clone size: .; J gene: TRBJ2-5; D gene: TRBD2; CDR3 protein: CASSLSGGSKETQYF; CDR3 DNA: TGCGCCAGCAGCCTTAGCGGGGGAAGTAAAGAGACCCAGTACTTC
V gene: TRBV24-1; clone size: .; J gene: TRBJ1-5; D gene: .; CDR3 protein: CATSASAGTPQHF; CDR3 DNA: TGTGCCACCAGTGCTTCGGCGGGAACTCCCCAGCATTTT
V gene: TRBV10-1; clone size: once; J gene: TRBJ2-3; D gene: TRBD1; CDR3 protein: CASSESGGTGTDTQYF; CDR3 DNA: TGCGCCAGCAGTGAGTCAGGGGGGACAGGGACAGATACGCAGTATTTT
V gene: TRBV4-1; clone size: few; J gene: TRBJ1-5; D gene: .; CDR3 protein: CASSQGGNQPQHF; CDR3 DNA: TGCGCCAGCAGCCAAGGGGGCAATCAGCCCCAGCATTTT
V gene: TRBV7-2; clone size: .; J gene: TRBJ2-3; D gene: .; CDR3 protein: CASSFPFTDTQYF; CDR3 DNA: TGTGCCAGCAGCTTCCCTTTCACAGATACGCAGTATTTT
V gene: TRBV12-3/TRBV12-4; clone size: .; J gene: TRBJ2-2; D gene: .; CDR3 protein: CASSTYPGELFF; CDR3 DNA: TGTGCCAGCAGCACCTACCCCGGGGAGCTGTTTTTT